This TCR beta chain is from a study of identical twins (dated by TCRdb to between 2015 and 2016). Notes on the research overall: TCR alpha and beta repertoires from monozygotic twins, unrelated adults of various ages and cord blood were deep-sequenced to test whether fetal clonotypes persist. To rule out contamination, replicate twin experiments were performed at different times with different library preparation protocols. Study-wide conclusions, independent of this receptor: Out-of-frame TCR alpha sequences shared between twins showed an excess of low generation-probability sequences compared with coincidental sharing between unrelated individuals. Because the same donors could not be followed over many years, the conclusions relied on cross-sectional statistical analysis. A weaker excess of twin sharing was found in beta out-of-frame sequences because the signal-to-noise ratio was lowered by fewer shared sequences. In monozygotic twins, recombination models systematically underestimated out-of-frame TCR alpha sharing, but the models matched the sharing seen between unrelated individuals. Invariant T cells such as MAIT and iNKT could partly confound zero-insertion analyses, though diverse VJ usage argued against this for most clonotypes. Fewer insertions were carried by abundant cord blood beta clonotypes; a weaker similar trend was observed in young adult naive repertoires, while no such trend was observed in memory repertoires.

This clonotype was seen repeatedly, ten times or more. The antigen this receptor binds is unknown. One base away there is no much larger clone; base qualities are not given. The library came from 5' RACE. Sequencing was carried out with an Illumina HiSeq 2000. A universal primer binding site was added through template switching, and the final cDNA carried a unique molecular identifier so that TCR cDNA molecules could be counted accurately. Specific primers in the conserved constant-segment region were used to synthesize first-strand cDNA for the TCR alpha and beta chains. To control for contamination, each cDNA library was double barcoded with a SMART-Mk sample barcode plus Illumina barcodes. Two successive PCR steps introduced TruSeq adapter sequences along with Illumina sample barcodes. TCR alpha and beta cDNA libraries were sequenced on the Illumina HiSeq platform with custom primers. The study's processing was this. MiGEC was used to process raw reads and extract unique molecular identifiers, and MiXCR was used to find CDR3 positions. Recombination models were inferred per individual with the repgenHMM and IGoR tools using an EM algorithm. The analysis of shared clonotypes was done with the tcR package in R, with sharing normalized by the product of cloneset sizes. To study raw recombination without the effects of thymic and clonal selection, out-of-frame nonproductive sequences were analyzed. The raw public reads went through TCRdb reprocessing: fastp at Q25, MiXCR clone calling, in-frame beta chains kept. Each entry is one CDR3 protein sequence, shown with its most common DNA and genes. TCRdb's processing, not the authors' own work, is the source of the V and J calls. The sample data list fewer than 250,000 distinct CDR3 sequences, and over 8% of these were observed just once. In total, the top ten clones hold approximately 5.1% of the sample.

Every donor in the study was a healthy Caucasian. Using Miltenyi CD45RO+ enrichment and human naive T-cell isolation kits, memory (CD45RO+) and naive T cells were isolated from PBMC. The CDR3 numbers 13 residues from cysteine through phenylalanine. Of all the DNA, just the CDR3 is kept, 39 bases in frame from base 1. A distance of 7 bases separates the germline ends of V and J, which lose 5 bases and 0 bases respectively. CDR1 and CDR2 (LNHDA, SQIVND) derive from the germline V gene (reference sequence). The V and J genes are TRBV19 and TRBJ1-2, with no confidently assigned D gene. Sequencing was done on a sample of memory (CD45RO+) T cells sorted from blood. The sample's cell subset or site label, decoded: CD45RO+ enriched T cells. The sequence came from a woman under 30 in good health. DNA sequence: TGTGCCAGTAGTTTCAGATCTAACTATGGCTACACCTTC. This yields the protein CASSFRSNYGYTF. Outside the CDR3, residues come from the reference TRBV19 and TRBJ1-2 proteins, so the full variable domain is: DGGITQSPKYLFRKEGQNVTLSCEQNLNHDAMYWYRQDPGQGLRLIYYSQIVNDFQKGDIAEGYSVSREKKESFPLTVTSAQKNPTAFYLCASSFRSNYGYTFGSGTRLTVV.